The present entry profiles one T cell receptor beta chain with its context. Molecular barcoding with unique molecular identifiers was used for the TCRbeta library. TCRdb independently ran MiXCR on the PCR reads; one entry per CDR3 protein. The sample lists 610,000 or so distinct CDR3 sequences, about a quarter seen once, with about 35% in the top ten. The data originate from a study of T-cell reconstitution after alpha-beta-depleted transplantation in children. V dropped 3 bases and J dropped 6 bases, with 15 bases sitting between them. The CDR3 totals 15 residues. Germline CDR1 MNHEY, CDR2 SMNVEV (reference sequence).

The TCR sequence derives from a boy under two years old with Wiskott-Aldrich syndrome, due to receive a stem cell transplant. The source was PBMCs, collected before TCRalphabeta/CD19-depleted stem cell transplant. The chain joins TRBV27 to TRBJ2-1; D might be TRBD1 (7 bases). The CDR3 DNA reads as TGTGCCAGCAGTTTTGGGCAGGGGGGTTCCAATGAGCAGTTCTTC. Its translation is CASSFGQGGSNEQFF.